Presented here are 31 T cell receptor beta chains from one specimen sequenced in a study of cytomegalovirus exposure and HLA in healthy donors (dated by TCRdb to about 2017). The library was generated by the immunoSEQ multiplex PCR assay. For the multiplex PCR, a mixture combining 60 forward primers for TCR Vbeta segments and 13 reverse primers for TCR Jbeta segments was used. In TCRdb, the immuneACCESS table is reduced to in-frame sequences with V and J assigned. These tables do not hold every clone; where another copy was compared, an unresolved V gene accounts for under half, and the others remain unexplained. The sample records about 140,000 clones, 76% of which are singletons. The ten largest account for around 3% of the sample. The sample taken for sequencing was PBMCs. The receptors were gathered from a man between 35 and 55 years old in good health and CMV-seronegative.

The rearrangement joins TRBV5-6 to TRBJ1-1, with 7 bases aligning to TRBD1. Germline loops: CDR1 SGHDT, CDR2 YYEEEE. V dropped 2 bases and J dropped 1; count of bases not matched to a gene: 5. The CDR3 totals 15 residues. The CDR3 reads CASSFRRTGNTEAFF. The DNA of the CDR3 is TGTGCCAGCAGCTTTCGTCGGACAGGGAACACTGAAGCTTTCTTT.

The CDR3 DNA reads TGTGCCAGCAGCCAGGACAGGGGGCGCGAGCAGTACTTC. Translation gives CASSQDRGREQYF. V gene TRBV11-2 combines with J gene TRBJ2-7; TRBD1 agrees at 11 bases. Germline values: CDR1 SGHAT, CDR2 FQNNGV. The CDR3 contains 13 residues. The ends lost 5 bases at V and 6 bases at J; junction bases unmatched: 3.

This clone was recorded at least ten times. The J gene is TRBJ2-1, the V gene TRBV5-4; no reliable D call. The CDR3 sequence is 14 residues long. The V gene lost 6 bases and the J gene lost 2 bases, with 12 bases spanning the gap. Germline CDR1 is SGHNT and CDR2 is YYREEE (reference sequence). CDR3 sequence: CASNRSATYNEQFF. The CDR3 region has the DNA TGTGCCAGCAACCGGAGCGCCACCTACAATGAGCAGTTCTTC.

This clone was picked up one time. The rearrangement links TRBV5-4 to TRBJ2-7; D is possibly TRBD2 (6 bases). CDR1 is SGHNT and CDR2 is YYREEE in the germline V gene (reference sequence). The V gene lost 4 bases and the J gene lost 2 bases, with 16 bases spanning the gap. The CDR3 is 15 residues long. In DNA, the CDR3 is TGTGCCAGCAGCAAACAGCCCGCGGGACCCTACGAGCAGTACTTC. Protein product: CASSKQPAGPYEQYF.

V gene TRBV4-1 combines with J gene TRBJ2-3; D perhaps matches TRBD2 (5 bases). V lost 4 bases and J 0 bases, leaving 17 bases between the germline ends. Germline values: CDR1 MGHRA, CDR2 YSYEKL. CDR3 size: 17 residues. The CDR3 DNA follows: TGCGCCAGCAGCCCCCATATTTTCGGGGAGAGCACAGATACGCAGTATTTT. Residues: CASSPHIFGESTDTQYF.

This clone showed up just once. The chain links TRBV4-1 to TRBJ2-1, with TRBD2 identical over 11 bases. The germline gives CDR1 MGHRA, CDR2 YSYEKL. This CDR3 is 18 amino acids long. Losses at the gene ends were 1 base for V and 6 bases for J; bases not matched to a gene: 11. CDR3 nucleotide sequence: TGCGCCAGCAGCCAAGGGTTAGCGGGAGGGTTGACTACCAATGAGCAGTTCTTC. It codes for CASSQGLAGGLTTNEQFF.

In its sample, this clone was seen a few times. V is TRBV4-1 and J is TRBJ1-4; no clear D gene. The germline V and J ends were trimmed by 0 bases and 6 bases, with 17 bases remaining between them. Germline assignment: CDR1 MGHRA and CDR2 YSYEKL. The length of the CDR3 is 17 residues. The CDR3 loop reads CASSQDRSLQADEKLFF. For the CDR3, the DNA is TGCGCCAGCAGCCAAGATCGCTCTCTCCAGGCTGATGAAAAACTGTTTTTT.

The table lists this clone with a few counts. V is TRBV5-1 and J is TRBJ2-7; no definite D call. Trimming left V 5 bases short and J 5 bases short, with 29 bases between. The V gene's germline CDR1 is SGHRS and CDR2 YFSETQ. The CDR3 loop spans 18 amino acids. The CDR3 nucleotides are TGCGCCAGCAGTCCCCTCCCCACGCTCGTGGGTCCTCGGGACGAGCAGTACTTC. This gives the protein CASSPLPTLVGPRDEQYF.

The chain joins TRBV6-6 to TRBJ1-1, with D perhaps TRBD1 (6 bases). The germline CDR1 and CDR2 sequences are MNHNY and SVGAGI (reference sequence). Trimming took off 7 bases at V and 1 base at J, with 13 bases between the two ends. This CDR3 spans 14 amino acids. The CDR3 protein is CASNLQGKNTEAFF. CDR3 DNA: TGTGCCAGCAACTTACAGGGCAAGAACACTGAAGCTTTCTTT.

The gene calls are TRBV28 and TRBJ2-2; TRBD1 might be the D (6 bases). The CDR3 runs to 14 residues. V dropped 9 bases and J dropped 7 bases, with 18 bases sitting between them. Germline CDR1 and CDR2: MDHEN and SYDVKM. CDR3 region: CASMTGEGVGELFF. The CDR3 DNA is TGTGCCAGTATGACAGGCGAGGGGGTCGGGGAGCTGTTTTTT.

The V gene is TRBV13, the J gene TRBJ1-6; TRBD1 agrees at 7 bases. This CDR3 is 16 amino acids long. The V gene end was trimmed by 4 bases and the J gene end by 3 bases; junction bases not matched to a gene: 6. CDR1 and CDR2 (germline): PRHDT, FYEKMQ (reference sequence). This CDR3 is CASSSGQEIYNSPLHF. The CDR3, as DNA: TGTGCCAGCAGCTCCGGACAGGAAATCTATAATTCACCCCTCCACTTT.

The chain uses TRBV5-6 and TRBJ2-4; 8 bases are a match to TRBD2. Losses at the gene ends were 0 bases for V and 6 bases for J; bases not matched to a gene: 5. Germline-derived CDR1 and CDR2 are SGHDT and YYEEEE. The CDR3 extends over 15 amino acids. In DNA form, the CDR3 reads TGTGCCAGCAGCTTGGCGGGGGGGCGTGGAAACATTCAGTACTTC. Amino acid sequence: CASSLAGGRGNIQYF.

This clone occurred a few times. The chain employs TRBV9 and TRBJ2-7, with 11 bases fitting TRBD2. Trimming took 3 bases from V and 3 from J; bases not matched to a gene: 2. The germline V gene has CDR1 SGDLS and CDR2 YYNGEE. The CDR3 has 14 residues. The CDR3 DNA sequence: TGTGCCAGCAGCGCGGGACTAGCGGACTACGAGCAGTACTTC. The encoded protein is CASSAGLADYEQYF.

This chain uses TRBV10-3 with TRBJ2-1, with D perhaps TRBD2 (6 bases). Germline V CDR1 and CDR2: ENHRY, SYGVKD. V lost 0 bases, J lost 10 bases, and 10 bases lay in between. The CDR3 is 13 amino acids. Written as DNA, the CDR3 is TGTGCCATCAGTGAGTCGAGGGAGGACGAGCAGTTCTTC. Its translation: CAISESREDEQFF.

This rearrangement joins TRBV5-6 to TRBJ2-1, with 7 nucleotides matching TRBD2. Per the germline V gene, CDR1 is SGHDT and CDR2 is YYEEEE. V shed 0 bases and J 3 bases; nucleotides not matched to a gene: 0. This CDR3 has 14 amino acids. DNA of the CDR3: TGTGCCAGCAGCTTGGGCGGGGGCTACAATGAGCAGTTCTTC. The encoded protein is CASSLGGGYNEQFF.

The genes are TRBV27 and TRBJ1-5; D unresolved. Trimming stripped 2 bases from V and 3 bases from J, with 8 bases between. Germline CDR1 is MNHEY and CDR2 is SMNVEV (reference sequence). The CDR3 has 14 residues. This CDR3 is CASSLTAANQPQHF. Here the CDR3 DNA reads TGTGCCAGCAGTTTAACAGCTGCCAATCAGCCCCAGCATTTT.

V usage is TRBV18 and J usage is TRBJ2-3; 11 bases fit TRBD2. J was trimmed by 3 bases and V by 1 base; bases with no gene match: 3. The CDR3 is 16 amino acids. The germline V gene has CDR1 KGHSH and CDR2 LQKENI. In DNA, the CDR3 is TGTGCCAGCTCACCACAGCGACTAGCGGGGACAGATACGCAGTATTTT. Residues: CASSPQRLAGTDTQYF.

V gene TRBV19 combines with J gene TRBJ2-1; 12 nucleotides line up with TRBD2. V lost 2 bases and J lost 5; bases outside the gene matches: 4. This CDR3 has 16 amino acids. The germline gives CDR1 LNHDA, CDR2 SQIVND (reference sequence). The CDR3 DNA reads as TGTGCCAGTAGTATATCCCTAGCGGGAGGGGACAATGAGCAGTTCTTC. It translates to CASSISLAGGDNEQFF.

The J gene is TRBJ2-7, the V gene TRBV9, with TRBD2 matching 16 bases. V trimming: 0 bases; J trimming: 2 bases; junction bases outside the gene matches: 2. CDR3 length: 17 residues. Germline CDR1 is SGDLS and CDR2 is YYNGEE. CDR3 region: CASSVGGLAGGPYEQYF. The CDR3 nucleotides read TGTGCCAGCAGCGTAGGGGGACTAGCGGGAGGGCCCTACGAGCAGTACTTC.

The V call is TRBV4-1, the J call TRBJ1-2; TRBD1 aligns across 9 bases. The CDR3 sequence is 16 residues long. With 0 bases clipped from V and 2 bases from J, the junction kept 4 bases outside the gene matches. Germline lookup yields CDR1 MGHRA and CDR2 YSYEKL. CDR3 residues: CASSQEGTGLNYGYTF. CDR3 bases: TGCGCCAGCAGCCAAGAGGGGACAGGGTTGAACTATGGCTACACCTTC.

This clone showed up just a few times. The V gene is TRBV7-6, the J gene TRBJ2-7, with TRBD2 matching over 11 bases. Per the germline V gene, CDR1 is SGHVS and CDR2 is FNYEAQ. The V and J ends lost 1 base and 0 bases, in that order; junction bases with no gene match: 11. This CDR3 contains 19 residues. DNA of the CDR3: TGTGCCAGCAGCTTAGTTTCTAGCGGGGGGCCCACGAGCTCCTACGAGCAGTACTTC. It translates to CASSLVSSGGPTSSYEQYF.

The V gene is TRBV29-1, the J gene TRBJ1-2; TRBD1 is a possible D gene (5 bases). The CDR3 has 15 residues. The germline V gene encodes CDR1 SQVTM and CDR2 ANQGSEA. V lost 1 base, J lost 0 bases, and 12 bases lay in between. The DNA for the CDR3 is TGCAGCGTTGAAGGAGGGCCGGGGGCTAACTATGGCTACACCTTC. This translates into CSVEGGPGANYGYTF.

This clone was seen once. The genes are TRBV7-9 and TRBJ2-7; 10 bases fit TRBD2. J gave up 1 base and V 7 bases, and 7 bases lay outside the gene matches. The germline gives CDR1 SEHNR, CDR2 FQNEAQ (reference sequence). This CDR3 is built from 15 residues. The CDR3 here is CASNARTSGSYEQYF. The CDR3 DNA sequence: TGTGCCAGCAACGCTAGGACTAGCGGTTCCTACGAGCAGTACTTC. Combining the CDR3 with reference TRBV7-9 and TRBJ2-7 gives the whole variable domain DTGVSQNPRHKITKRGQNVTFRCDPISEHNRLYWYRQTLGQGPEFLTYFQNEAQLEKSRLLSDRFSAERPKGSFSTLEIQRTEQGDSAMYLCASNARTSGSYEQYFGPGTRLTVT.

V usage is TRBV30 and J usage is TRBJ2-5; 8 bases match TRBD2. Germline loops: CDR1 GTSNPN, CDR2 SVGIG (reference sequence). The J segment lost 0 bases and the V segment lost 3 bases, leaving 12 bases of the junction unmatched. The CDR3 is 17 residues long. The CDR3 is CAWSTGAGGAYQETQYF. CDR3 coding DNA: TGTGCCTGGAGCACCGGTGCGGGGGGTGCGTACCAAGAGACCCAGTACTTC.

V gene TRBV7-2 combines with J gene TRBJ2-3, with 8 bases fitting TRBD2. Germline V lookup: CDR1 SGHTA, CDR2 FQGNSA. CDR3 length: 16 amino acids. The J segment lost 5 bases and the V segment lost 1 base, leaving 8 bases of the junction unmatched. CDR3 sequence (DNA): TGTGCCAGCAGCTTAGATACGGGGGGGCTGGGAGATACGCAGTATTTT. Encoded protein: CASSLDTGGLGDTQYF.

For the CDR3, the DNA is TGTGCCATCAGTGAGGGGTTAAGGACAGGGAAGAGGACTGAAGCTTTCTTT. Translation gives CAISEGLRTGKRTEAFF. This chain links TRBV10-3 with TRBJ1-1; 8 bases agree with TRBD1. Trimming took 2 bases from V and 5 from J; bases not matched to a gene: 13. Germline lookup yields CDR1 ENHRY and CDR2 SYGVKD. CDR3 length: 17 residues.

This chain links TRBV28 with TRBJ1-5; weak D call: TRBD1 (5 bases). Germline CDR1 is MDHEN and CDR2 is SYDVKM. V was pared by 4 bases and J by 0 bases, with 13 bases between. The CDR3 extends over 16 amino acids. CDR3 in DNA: TGTGCCAGCAGTTCGGGGGGGTCATATAGCAATCAGCCCCAGCATTTT. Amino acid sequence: CASSSGGSYSNQPQHF. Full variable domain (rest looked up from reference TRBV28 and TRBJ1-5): DVKVTQSSRYLVKRTGEKVFLECVQDMDHENMFWYRQDPGLGLRLIYFSYDVKMKEKGDIPEGYSVSREKKERFSLILESASTNQTSMYLCASSSGGSYSNQPQHFGDGTRLSIL.

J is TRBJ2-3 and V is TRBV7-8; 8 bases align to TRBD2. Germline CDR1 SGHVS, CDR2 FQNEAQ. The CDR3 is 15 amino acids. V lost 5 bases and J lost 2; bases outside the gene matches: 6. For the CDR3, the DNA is TGTGCCAGCAGCACACTAGCGGCTACCACAGATACGCAGTATTTT. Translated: CASSTLAATTDTQYF.

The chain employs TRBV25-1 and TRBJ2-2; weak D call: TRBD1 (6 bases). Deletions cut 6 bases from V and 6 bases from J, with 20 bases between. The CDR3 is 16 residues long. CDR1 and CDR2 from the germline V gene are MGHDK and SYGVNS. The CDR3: CASSPLTGILAGELFF. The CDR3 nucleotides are TGTGCCAGCAGCCCTTTAACAGGGATACTAGCCGGGGAGCTGTTTTTT.

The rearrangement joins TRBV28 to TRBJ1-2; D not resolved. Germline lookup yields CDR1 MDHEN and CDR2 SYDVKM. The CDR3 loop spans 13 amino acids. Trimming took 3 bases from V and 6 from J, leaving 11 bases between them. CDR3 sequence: CASSFAGFHGYTF. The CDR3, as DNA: TGTGCCAGCAGTTTCGCGGGGTTCCATGGCTACACCTTC.

CDR3 DNA: TGTGCCAGCAGCGATAGCCCCCAGACCGGCAGGGAGCTGTTTTTT. It codes for CASSDSPQTGRELFF. V usage is TRBV9 and J usage is TRBJ2-2; D gene uncertain. Trimming stripped 3 bases from V and 9 bases from J, with 18 bases between. The CDR3 spans 15 residues. From germline, CDR1 is SGDLS and CDR2 YYNGEE.